These 14 T cell receptor beta chains share one sample of origin, sequenced in a study of T-cell reconstitution after alpha-beta-depleted transplantation in children (dated by TCRdb to 2016 to 2017). Libraries were built with PCR. Sequencer: Illumina HiSeq 2500. To normalize quantification of the TCRbeta repertoire, the TCR libraries were built with molecular barcoding that relied on unique molecular identifiers. TCRdb passed the public sequencing reads through fastp at Q25 and MiXCR, retaining productive beta sequences. For every CDR3 protein sequence, its rows merge into one entry that carries the most common genes and DNA. The sample records roughly 590,000 distinct CDR3 sequences, around 16% of which are singletons. The top ten clonotypes cover under 1.2% of the sample. The material sequenced was PBMCs from the stem cell graft donor, taken from the stem cell graft. Receptors originate from a human donor who donated a stem cell graft to a child with acute myeloid leukemia.

This clonotype was observed a few times. The J gene is TRBJ2-5, the V gene TRBV5-5, with unresolved D. Trimming took off 1 base at V and 4 bases at J, with 14 bases between the two ends. This CDR3 is 15 amino acids long. CDR1 SGHKS and CDR2 YYEKEE come from the germline V gene (reference sequence). CDR3 DNA: TGTGCCAGCAGCTTGCCCGGCAGGCCGGTAGAGACCCAGTACTTC. Translated: CASSLPGRPVETQYF.

This clonotype was counted a few times. The chain carries TRBV20-1 and TRBJ1-1; D is perhaps TRBD1 (6 bases). CDR1 DFQATT and CDR2 SNEGSKA come from the germline V gene (reference sequence). The CDR3 sequence is 13 residues long. The germline V and J ends were trimmed by 5 bases and 2 bases, with 12 bases remaining between them. The CDR3 region is CSALQGGNTEAFF. The CDR3 DNA reads as TGCAGTGCTTTACAGGGAGGTAACACTGAAGCTTTCTTT.

This chain connects TRBV12-3 or TRBV12-4 to TRBJ2-3; 8 positions match TRBD2. J gave up 3 bases and V 6 bases, and 11 bases lay outside the gene matches. This CDR3 is 16 amino acids long. CDR3 in amino acids: CASSLIAGPPTDTQYF. CDR3 DNA: TGTGCCAGCAGCCTAATAGCGGGGCCACCTACAGATACGCAGTATTTT.

This chain uses TRBV4-1 with TRBJ1-5; no definite D call. This CDR3 has 15 residues. Trimming cost V 0 bases and J 6 bases, with 12 bases left between them. Germline CDR1 is MGHRA and CDR2 is YSYEKL. In DNA, the CDR3 is TGCGCCAGCAGCCAAGATAGCGGGTTTGGTCAGCCCCAGCATTTT. Translation: CASSQDSGFGQPQHF.

V gene TRBV4-1 combines with J gene TRBJ1-1, with 8 bases fitting TRBD1. The V segment lost 3 bases and the J segment 2 bases; nucleotides outside the gene matches: 5. The germline gives CDR1 MGHRA, CDR2 YSYEKL. CDR3 length equals 15 residues. CDR3 residues: CASSHRTGLNTEAFF. DNA of the CDR3: TGCGCCAGCAGCCATAGGACAGGGCTCAACACTGAAGCTTTCTTT.

This chain connects TRBV5-1 to TRBJ1-1; no clear D gene. The CDR3 is 13 residues long. V lost 7 bases and J lost 3, with 13 bases in between. Per germline, CDR1 SGHRS and CDR2 YFSETQ. The CDR3 protein is CASASTEDTEAFF. The CDR3 DNA sequence: TGCGCCAGCGCCTCCACGGAGGACACTGAAGCTTTCTTT.

J is TRBJ2-7 and V is TRBV21-1; TRBD1 is the table's D call and was not checked against the DNA. TRBV21-1 is labeled a pseudogene. CDR3 length: 16 residues. The CDR3 DNA is TGTGCCAGCAGCAATGGGAGACAGGGGTTTGCCTACGAGCAGTACTTC. Its protein product is CASSNGRQGFAYEQYF.

This clonotype was counted at least ten times. This rearrangement joins TRBV7-6 to TRBJ1-1; D is undetermined. The V and J ends lost 5 bases and 6 bases respectively, with 13 bases between them. This CDR3 has 13 residues. Germline-derived CDR1 and CDR2 are SGHVS and FNYEAQ. CDR3 nucleotides: TGTGCCAGCAGCCTCTATGAACGGGCTGAAGCTTTCTTT. It codes for CASSLYERAEAFF. The whole variable domain, filled in from reference TRBV7-6 and TRBJ1-1, reads GAGVSQSPRYKVTKRGQDVALRCDPISGHVSLYWYRQALGQGPEFLTYFNYEAQQDKSGLPNDRFSAERPEGSISTLTIQRTEQRDSAMYRCASSLYERAEAFFGQGTRLTVV.

This chain connects TRBV11-1 to TRBJ2-7, with 10 bases fitting TRBD2. The CDR3 loop spans 19 amino acids. Germline assignment: CDR1 SGHAT and CDR2 FQDESV (reference sequence). V shed 4 bases, J shed 3 bases, and the junction held 18 bases outside the gene matches. The CDR3 DNA reads as TGTGCCAGCAGCTCGGTCCTAGCGGGGGCCCTCTCAACCATCTACGAGCAGTACTTC. Its protein product is CASSSVLAGALSTIYEQYF.

Details on this clonotype: Possible read error: a much larger clone is one base away. This sequence joins TRBV29-1 and TRBJ1-4; D gene uncertain. The germline V gene encodes CDR1 SQVTM and CDR2 ANQGSEA. This CDR3 is built from 13 residues. V was pared by 4 bases and J by 8 bases, with 14 bases between. CDR3: CSVGRQAGEKLFF. CDR3 nucleotides: TGCAGCGTTGGTCGGCAGGCGGGGGAAAAACTGTTTTTT.

The chain's CDR3 is CASSEYFQSQGYTF. In DNA, the CDR3 is TGTGCCAGCAGTGAATATTTCCAGTCCCAGGGCTACACCTTC. The V gene is TRBV25-1, the J gene TRBJ1-2; unclear D gene. Germline CDR1 is MGHDK and CDR2 is SYGVNS. Trimming took 0 bases from V and 8 from J, leaving 13 bases between them. The length of the CDR3 is 14 residues.

This clonotype was seen a few times. The gene calls are TRBV28 and TRBJ2-7; D gene unclear. The germline CDR1 and CDR2 sequences are MDHEN and SYDVKM. The CDR3 length is 13 residues. Trimming removed 7 bases from V and 6 bases from J, with 16 bases in between. CDR3 sequence reads: CASTPGGLSEQYV. CDR3 nucleotides: TGTGCCAGCACCCCCGGTGGGTTAAGCGAGCAGTACGTC.

The table lists this clonotype with many counts. The chain links TRBV20-1 to TRBJ1-2; D unresolved. The germline V and J ends were trimmed by 0 bases and 4 bases, with 15 bases remaining between them. Germline V lookup: CDR1 DFQATT, CDR2 SNEGSKA (reference sequence). The CDR3 length is 15 residues. The CDR3 nucleotides are TGCAGTGCTAGAGAGACGGCTCCCTACCTCTATGGCTACACCTTC. It encodes CSARETAPYLYGYTF.

This clonotype has only a few counts. The chain links TRBV3-1 to TRBJ1-2; D ambiguous. Germline V gene sequence: CDR1 LGHDT, CDR2 YNNKEL (reference sequence). The CDR3 length is 15 residues. The ends were cut back, 0 bases at V and 4 bases at J, with 12 bases in the middle. The CDR3 nucleotides read TGTGCCAGCAGCCAAGACGGCAGTGATCTCTATGGCTACACCTTC. Translating it yields CASSQDGSDLYGYTF.